The 25 T cell receptor beta chains presented below share a single source sample, sequenced in a study of cytomegalovirus exposure and HLA in healthy donors. Primers for the PCR totalled 60 Vbeta and 13 Jbeta. Libraries were prepared by immunoSEQ multiplex PCR; TCRdb keeps only in-frame clonotypes and omits some of them. The repertoire has 250,000 to 300,000 clones, almost 85% of them found once; the top ten carry roughly 2%. The material sequenced was PBMCs. Source of these receptors: a woman aged 40-49 years in good health and CMV-seropositive.

This chain connects TRBV19 to TRBJ1-5, with TRBD1 matching over 8 bases. V dropped 3 bases and J dropped 0; count of bases not matched to a gene: 1. The germline V gene encodes CDR1 LNHDA and CDR2 SQIVND (reference sequence). The CDR3 runs 15 residues. The chain's CDR3 is CASSIQGASNQPQHF. In DNA form, the CDR3 reads TGTGCCAGTAGTATCCAGGGGGCTAGCAATCAGCCCCAGCATTTT. The full variable domain, its missing parts supplied by reference TRBV19 and TRBJ1-5, is DGGITQSPKYLFRKEGQNVTLSCEQNLNHDAMYWYRQDPGQGLRLIYYSQIVNDFQKGDIAEGYSVSREKKESFPLTVTSAQKNPTAFYLCASSIQGASNQPQHFGDGTRLSIL.

The J gene is TRBJ1-2, the V gene TRBV28; 9 bases line up with TRBD1. The CDR3 extends over 14 amino acids. The junction had 6 bases not matched to a gene; V was cut back by 4 bases and J by 6 bases. CDR1 and CDR2 (germline): MDHEN, SYDVKM. This chain's CDR3 is CASSSPDRGDGYTF. As DNA, the CDR3 is TGTGCCAGCAGTTCTCCCGACAGGGGGGATGGCTACACCTTC.

To note about this clone: Different DNA sequences within this sample yield the same CDR3. The chain carries TRBV5-1 and TRBJ2-7; TRBD2 matches at 14 bases. This CDR3 region has 14 residues. With V trimmed by 4 bases and J by 5 bases, 2 bases remained unmatched. Germline-derived CDR1 and CDR2 are SGHRS and YFSETQ. CDR3 nucleotides: TGCGCCAGCAGCGGGACTAGCGGGAGCAACGAGCAGTACTTC. As protein: CASSGTSGSNEQYF.

This clone was observed many times. V usage is TRBV28 and J usage is TRBJ1-5; maybe TRBD1 (6 bases). The CDR3 is 15 residues long. Germline lookup yields CDR1 MDHEN and CDR2 SYDVKM. With 2 bases removed from V and 2 bases from J, the gap between germline ends came to 10 bases. The CDR3 region is CASSLTRQGNQPQHF. In nucleotides, the CDR3 is TGTGCCAGCAGTTTAACAAGACAGGGCAATCAGCCCCAGCATTTT.

The rearrangement uses TRBV11-3 and TRBJ2-2, with 9 bases identical to TRBD1. This CDR3 has 15 amino acids. V was pared by 4 bases and J by 7 bases, with 7 bases of the junction left unmatched. Germline V gives CDR1 SGHNT, CDR2 YENEEA. The CDR3, as DNA: TGTGCCAGCAGCTACAGGGGGCTTGCTGGCGGGGAGCTGTTTTTT. Its protein is CASSYRGLAGGELFF. Full variable domain (rest looked up from reference TRBV11-3 and TRBJ2-2): EAGVVQSPRYKIIEKKQPVAFWCNPISGHNTLYWYLQNLGQGPELLIRYENEEAVDDSQLPKDRFSAERLKGVDSTLKIQPAELGDSAVYLCASSYRGLAGGELFFGEGSRLTVL.

This clone showed up just once. The gene calls are TRBV28 and TRBJ1-2; 9 bases match TRBD1. The CDR3 is 14 amino acids. V lost 7 bases to trimming and J lost 3 bases; unmatched junction nucleotides: 6. CDR1 is MDHEN and CDR2 is SYDVKM in the germline V gene. The CDR3 nucleotides are TGTGCCAGCAATTACAGGGGGCGATACTATGGCTACACCTTC. It is translated as CASNYRGRYYGYTF.

The chain has TRBV5-1 and TRBJ2-7; D is perhaps TRBD2 (5 bases). Germline CDR1 is SGHRS and CDR2 is YFSETQ. There are 16 residues in the CDR3. Trimming cost V 1 base and J 2 bases, with 16 bases left between them. CDR3 nucleotide sequence: TGCGCCAGCAGCTTGTTAGGGAACAGCGGAACCTACGAGCAGTACTTC. Translated: CASSLLGNSGTYEQYF.

V usage is TRBV30 and J usage is TRBJ2-7, with D perhaps TRBD1 (6 bases). CDR1 is GTSNPN, CDR2 SVGIG, per germline (reference sequence). V gave up 4 bases and J gave up 3 bases, with 10 bases separating them. The CDR3 is 12 residues long. Written as DNA, the CDR3 is TGTGCCTGGATGGGGGCCGACTACGAGCAGTACTTC. Translated: CAWMGADYEQYF.

The chain is built from TRBV11-3 and TRBJ2-7; 12 nucleotides agree with TRBD2. The CDR3 consists of 16 residues. V lost 5 bases and J lost 3; bases outside the gene matches: 8. CDR1 is SGHNT, CDR2 YENEEA, per germline. The CDR3 DNA follows: TGTGCCAGCAGCATCCTAGGACTAGCGGGAAACTACGAGCAGTACTTC. This codes for CASSILGLAGNYEQYF.

Comments on this clone: Within the sample, other DNA sequences also encode this same CDR3. CDR3 coding DNA: TGTGCCAGCAGTTTAAGGGGAGGGGGCTATGGCTACACCTTC. Encoded protein: CASSLRGGGYGYTF. This chain uses TRBV27 with TRBJ1-2; the D gene is possibly TRBD1 (6 bases). CDR1 MNHEY and CDR2 SMNVEV come from the germline V gene (reference sequence). The CDR3 runs to 14 residues. V was cut by 2 bases and J by 4 bases, with 11 bases left in between.

This clone came up a few times. This chain joins TRBV18 and TRBJ2-5; the match to TRBD1 covers 7 bases. Germline-derived CDR1 and CDR2 are KGHSH and LQKENI. This CDR3 is 13 amino acids long. The ends lost 2 bases at V and 3 bases at J; junction bases unmatched: 0. The CDR3 here is CASSPGTEETQYF. In DNA, the CDR3 is TGTGCCAGCTCACCAGGGACAGAAGAGACCCAGTACTTC.

This clone was recorded only once. The chain employs TRBV28 and TRBJ1-1; D is ambiguous. CDR3 length: 12 amino acids. Germline loops: CDR1 MDHEN, CDR2 SYDVKM. V lost 4 bases, J lost 7 bases, and 10 bases lay in between. The CDR3 nucleotides are TGTGCCAGCAGTTCCCCTGGCCTTGAAGCTTTCTTT. It specifies CASSSPGLEAFF.

This clone has a single count. This chain uses TRBV27 with TRBJ1-2; 7 nucleotides line up with TRBD1. V dropped 2 bases and J dropped 4; count of bases not matched to a gene: 4. The CDR3 contains 14 residues. Germline V gene lookup returns CDR1 MNHEY and CDR2 SMNVEV (reference sequence). CDR3 sequence (DNA): TGTGCCAGCAGTTTAACACAGGGGAGCTATGGCTACACCTTC. As protein: CASSLTQGSYGYTF.

As regards this clone: At the DNA level, this CDR3 is encoded by other sequences in the same sample as well. The chain has TRBV19 and TRBJ1-1, with unresolved D. Trimming left V 2 bases short and J 2 bases short, with 9 bases between. The CDR3 extends over 14 amino acids. CDR1 LNHDA and CDR2 SQIVND come from the germline V gene (reference sequence). CDR3 sequence (DNA): TGTGCCAGTAGTATAACCGGGGTAAACACTGAAGCTTTCTTT. Residues: CASSITGVNTEAFF.

The chain uses TRBV28 and TRBJ2-1, with 9 bases that match TRBD2. CDR1 is MDHEN, CDR2 SYDVKM, per germline. The CDR3 spans 17 residues. V was pared by 1 base and J by 5 bases, with 9 bases of the junction left unmatched. The DNA of the CDR3 is TGTGCCAGCAGTTTATTTGTGGCGGGAGGGGCCCACAATGAGCAGTTCTTC. Translating it yields CASSLFVAGGAHNEQFF.

This chain joins TRBV5-1 and TRBJ2-5; tentative D call: TRBD1 (6 bases). Between the trimmed V and J ends, which lost 2 bases and 3 bases, there was a span of 23 bases. This CDR3 is built from 18 residues. Germline V CDR1 and CDR2: SGHRS, YFSETQ. This CDR3 is CASSLLLQGRGLEETQYF. DNA for the CDR3: TGCGCCAGCAGCTTACTATTACAGGGTCGGGGTTTGGAAGAGACCCAGTACTTC.

The rearrangement joins TRBV4-2 to TRBJ2-3; TRBD2 agrees at 11 bases. V dropped 5 bases and J dropped 3; count of bases not matched to a gene: 4. This CDR3 has 15 residues. From germline, CDR1 is LGHNA and CDR2 YNFKEQ. The CDR3 DNA is TGTGCCAGCAGCGCACTAGCGGGAGTTACAGATACGCAGTATTTT. The encoded protein is CASSALAGVTDTQYF.

J is TRBJ2-5 and V is TRBV7-9, with D tentatively TRBD2 (7 bases). V was cut by 1 base and J by 4 bases, with 10 bases left in between. CDR1 is SEHNR and CDR2 is FQNEAQ in the germline V gene (reference sequence). This CDR3 region has 14 residues. CDR3 residues: CASSLGGGAETQYF. CDR3 in DNA: TGTGCCAGCAGCTTAGGGGGGGGCGCAGAGACCCAGTACTTC.

The rearrangement joins TRBV11-1 to TRBJ1-1; D might be TRBD1 (5 bases). Trimming cost V 0 bases and J 1 base, with 6 bases left between them. Germline CDR1 is SGHAT and CDR2 is FQDESV (reference sequence). This CDR3 is 14 amino acids long. The CDR3 sequence: CASSLAGQNTEAFF. CDR3 nucleotides: TGTGCCAGCAGCTTAGCGGGGCAGAACACTGAAGCTTTCTTT.

V gene TRBV19 combines with J gene TRBJ2-7; TRBD2 agrees at 13 bases. This CDR3 comprises 18 residues. Trimming at V came to 5 bases and at J to 5 bases, leaving 15 bases not matched to a gene. Germline values: CDR1 LNHDA, CDR2 SQIVND (reference sequence). The CDR3 DNA reads as TGTGCCAGTAGTGCATCCACCTCGGGACTAGCGGGAACCCACGAGCAGTACTTC. This sequence encodes CASSASTSGLAGTHEQYF.

This clone was counted a single time. The chain links TRBV4-2 to TRBJ2-7; D call uncertain. Germline V lookup: CDR1 LGHNA, CDR2 YNFKEQ. Trimming pared 1 base from V and 2 bases from J, leaving 9 bases between. The CDR3 is made up of 14 amino acids. CDR3 sequence reads: CASSQVGTAYEQYF. The CDR3 DNA reads as TGTGCCAGCAGCCAAGTTGGTACAGCCTACGAGCAGTACTTC.

The V and J genes are TRBV15 and TRBJ2-5; 15 bases are shared with TRBD2. The CDR3 contains 20 residues. Germline trimming cut 0 bases from V and 0 bases from J; bases unmatched to any gene: 8. Germline V gene data show CDR1 as LNHNV and CDR2 as YYDKDF (reference sequence). DNA for the CDR3: TGTGCCACCAGCAGAGATCGAGGGACTAGCGGGAGGCGGGACCAAGAGACCCAGTACTTC. Amino acids: CATSRDRGTSGRRDQETQYF.

The chain has TRBV19 and TRBJ2-5; TRBD2 agrees at 7 bases. The germline V gene has CDR1 LNHDA and CDR2 SQIVND (reference sequence). The CDR3 length is 12 residues. Germline trimming cut 4 bases from V and 4 bases from J; bases unmatched to any gene: 0. For the CDR3, the DNA is TGTGCCAGTAGTAGGGGGGGAGAGACCCAGTACTTC. Translation: CASSRGGETQYF.

The V gene is TRBV9, the J gene TRBJ2-5; 10 bases agree with TRBD1. Germline assignment: CDR1 SGDLS and CDR2 YYNGEE. V trimming: 1 base; J trimming: 4 bases; junction bases outside the gene matches: 7. This CDR3 spans 16 amino acids. The CDR3 DNA reads as TGTGCCAGCAGCGTAACCGGGACAGGGGACGGAGAGACCCAGTACTTC. This gives the protein CASSVTGTGDGETQYF.

CDR3 bases: TGTGCCACCTCGGGGGGGGTTAACACTGAAGCTTTCTTT. Protein sequence: CATSGGVNTEAFF. V and J are TRBV6-1 and TRBJ1-1, with TRBD1 as a possible D gene (5 bases). Between the trimmed V and J ends, which lost 10 bases and 2 bases, there was a span of 14 bases. The CDR3 totals 13 residues. Germline assignment: CDR1 MNHNS and CDR2 SASEGT.